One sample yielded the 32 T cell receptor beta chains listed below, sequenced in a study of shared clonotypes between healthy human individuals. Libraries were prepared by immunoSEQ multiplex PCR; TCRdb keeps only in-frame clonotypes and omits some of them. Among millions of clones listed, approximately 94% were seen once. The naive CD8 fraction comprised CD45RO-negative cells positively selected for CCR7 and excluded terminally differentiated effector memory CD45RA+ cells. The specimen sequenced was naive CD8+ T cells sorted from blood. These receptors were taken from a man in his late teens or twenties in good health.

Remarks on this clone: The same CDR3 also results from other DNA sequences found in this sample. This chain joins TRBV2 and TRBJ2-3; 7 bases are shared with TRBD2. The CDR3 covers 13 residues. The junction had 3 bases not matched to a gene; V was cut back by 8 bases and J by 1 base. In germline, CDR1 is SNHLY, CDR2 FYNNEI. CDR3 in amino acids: CASEGLGTDTQYF. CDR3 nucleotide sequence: TGTGCCAGCGAAGGACTAGGCACAGATACGCAGTATTTT.

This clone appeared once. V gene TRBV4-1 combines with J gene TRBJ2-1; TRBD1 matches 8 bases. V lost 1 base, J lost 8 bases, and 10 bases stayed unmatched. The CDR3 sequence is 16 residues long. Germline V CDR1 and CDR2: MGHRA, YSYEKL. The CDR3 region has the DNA TGCGCCAGCAGCCAAGTGGCAGGGGGCATGGGAGATGAGCAGTTCTTC. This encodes CASSQVAGGMGDEQFF.

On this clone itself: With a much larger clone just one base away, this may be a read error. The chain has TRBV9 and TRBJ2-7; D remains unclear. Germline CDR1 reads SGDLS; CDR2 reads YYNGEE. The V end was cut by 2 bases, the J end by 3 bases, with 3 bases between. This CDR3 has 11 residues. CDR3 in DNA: TGTGCCAGCAGCGTCCTCTACGAGCAGTACTTC. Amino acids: CASSVLYEQYF.

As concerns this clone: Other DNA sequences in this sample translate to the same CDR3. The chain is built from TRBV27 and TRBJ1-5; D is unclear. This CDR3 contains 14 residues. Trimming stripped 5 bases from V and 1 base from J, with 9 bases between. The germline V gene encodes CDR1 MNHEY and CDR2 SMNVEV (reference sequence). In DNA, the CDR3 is TGTGCCAGCAGTATTATAGGGAGCAATCAGCCCCAGCATTTT. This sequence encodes CASSIIGSNQPQHF.

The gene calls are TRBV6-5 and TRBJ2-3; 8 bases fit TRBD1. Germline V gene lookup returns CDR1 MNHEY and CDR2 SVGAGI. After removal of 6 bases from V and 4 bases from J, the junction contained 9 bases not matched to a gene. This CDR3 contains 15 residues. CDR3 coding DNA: TGTGCCAGCAGCCGCCTAGGGACAGGTGCAGATACGCAGTATTTT. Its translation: CASSRLGTGADTQYF.

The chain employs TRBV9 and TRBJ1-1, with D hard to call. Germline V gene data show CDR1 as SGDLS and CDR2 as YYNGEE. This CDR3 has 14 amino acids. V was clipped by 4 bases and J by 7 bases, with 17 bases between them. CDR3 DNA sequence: TGTGCCAGCAGCCAGAGAGGAGGGAATGATGAAGCTTTCTTT. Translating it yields CASSQRGGNDEAFF.

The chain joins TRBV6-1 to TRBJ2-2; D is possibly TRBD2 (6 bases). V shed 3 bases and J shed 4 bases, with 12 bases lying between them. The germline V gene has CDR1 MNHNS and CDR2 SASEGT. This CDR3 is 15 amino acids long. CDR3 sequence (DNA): TGTGCCAGCAGTGAGGGGGGTTTCGGCACCGGGGAGCTGTTTTTT. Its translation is CASSEGGFGTGELFF.

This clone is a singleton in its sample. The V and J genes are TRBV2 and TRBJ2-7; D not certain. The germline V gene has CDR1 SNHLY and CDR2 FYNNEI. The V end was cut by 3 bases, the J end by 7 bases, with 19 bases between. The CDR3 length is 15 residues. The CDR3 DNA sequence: TGTGCCAGCAGTGAGAACACCGGAAGGATAGGGGAGCAGTACTTC. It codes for CASSENTGRIGEQYF.

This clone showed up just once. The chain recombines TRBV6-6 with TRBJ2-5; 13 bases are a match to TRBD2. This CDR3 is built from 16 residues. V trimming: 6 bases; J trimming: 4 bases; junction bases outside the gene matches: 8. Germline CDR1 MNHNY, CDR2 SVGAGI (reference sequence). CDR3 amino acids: CASSDGLAGVSETQYF. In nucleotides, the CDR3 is TGTGCCAGCAGCGACGGACTAGCGGGAGTTTCAGAGACCCAGTACTTC.

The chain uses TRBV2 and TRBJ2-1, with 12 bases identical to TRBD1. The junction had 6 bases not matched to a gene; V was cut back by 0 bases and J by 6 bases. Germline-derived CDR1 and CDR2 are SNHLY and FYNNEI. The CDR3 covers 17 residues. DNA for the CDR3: TGTGCCAGCAGTGAAGCTTGGGGACAGGGGGCGATCAATGAGCAGTTCTTC. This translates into CASSEAWGQGAINEQFF.

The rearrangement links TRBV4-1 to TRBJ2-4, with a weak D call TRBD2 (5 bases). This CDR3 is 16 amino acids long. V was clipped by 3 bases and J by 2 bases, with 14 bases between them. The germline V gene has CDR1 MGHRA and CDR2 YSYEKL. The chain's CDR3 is CASSHTYGVTKNIQYF. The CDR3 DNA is TGCGCCAGCAGCCATACTTACGGGGTAACCAAAAACATTCAGTACTTC.

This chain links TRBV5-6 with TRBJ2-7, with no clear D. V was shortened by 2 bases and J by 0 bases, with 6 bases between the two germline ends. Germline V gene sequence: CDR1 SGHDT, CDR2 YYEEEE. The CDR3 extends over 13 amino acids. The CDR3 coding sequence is TGTGCCAGCAGCTTCCAGTTCTCCTACGAGCAGTACTTC. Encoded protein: CASSFQFSYEQYF. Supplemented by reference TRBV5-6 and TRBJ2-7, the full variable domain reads DAGVTQSPTHLIKTRGQQVTLRCSPKSGHDTVSWYQQALGQGPQFIFQYYEEEERQRGNFPDRFSGHQFPNYSSELNVNALLLGDSALYLCASSFQFSYEQYFGPGTRLTVT.

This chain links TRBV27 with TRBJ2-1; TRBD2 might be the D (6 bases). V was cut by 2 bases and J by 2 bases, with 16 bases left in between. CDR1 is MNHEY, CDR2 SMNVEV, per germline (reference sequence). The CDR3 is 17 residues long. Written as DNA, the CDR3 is TGTGCCAGCAGTTTAGCCTATGCGGGACTCACCTACAATGAGCAGTTCTTC. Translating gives CASSLAYAGLTYNEQFF.

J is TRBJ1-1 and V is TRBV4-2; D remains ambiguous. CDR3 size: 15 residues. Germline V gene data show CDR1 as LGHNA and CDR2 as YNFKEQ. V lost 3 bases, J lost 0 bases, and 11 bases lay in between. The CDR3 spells CASSHSAAMNTEAFF. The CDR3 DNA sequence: TGTGCCAGCAGCCATTCAGCAGCGATGAACACTGAAGCTTTCTTT.

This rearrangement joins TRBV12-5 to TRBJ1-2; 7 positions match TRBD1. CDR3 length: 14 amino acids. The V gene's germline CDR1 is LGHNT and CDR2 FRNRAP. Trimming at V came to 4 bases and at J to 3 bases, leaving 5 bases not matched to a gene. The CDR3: CASGSSGQYYGYTF. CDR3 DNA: TGTGCTAGTGGTTCGTCGGGACAGTACTATGGCTACACCTTC.

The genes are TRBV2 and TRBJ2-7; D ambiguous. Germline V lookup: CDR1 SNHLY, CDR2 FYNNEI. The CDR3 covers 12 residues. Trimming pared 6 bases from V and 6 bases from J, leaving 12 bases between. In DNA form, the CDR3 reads TGTGCCAGCAGGGCCCCCCCCCTCGAGCAGTACTTC. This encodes CASRAPPLEQYF.

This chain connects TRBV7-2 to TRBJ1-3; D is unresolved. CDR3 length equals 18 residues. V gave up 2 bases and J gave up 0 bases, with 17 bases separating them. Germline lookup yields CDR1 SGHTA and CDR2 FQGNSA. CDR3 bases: TGTGCCAGCAGCTTACCTGAGAGCCCAGGCTACTCTGGAAACACCATATATTTT. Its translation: CASSLPESPGYSGNTIYF.

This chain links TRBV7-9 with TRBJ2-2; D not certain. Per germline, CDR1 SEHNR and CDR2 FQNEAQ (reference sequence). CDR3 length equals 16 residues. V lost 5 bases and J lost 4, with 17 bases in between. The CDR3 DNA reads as TGTGCCAGCAGCGCCCCAGGTCCCGGTGGCACCGGGGAGCTGTTTTTT. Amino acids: CASSAPGPGGTGELFF. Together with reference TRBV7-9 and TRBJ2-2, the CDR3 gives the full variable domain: DTGVSQNPRHKITKRGQNVTFRCDPISEHNRLYWYRQTLGQGPEFLTYFQNEAQLEKSRLLSDRFSAERPKGSFSTLEIQRTEQGDSAMYLCASSAPGPGGTGELFFGEGSRLTVL.

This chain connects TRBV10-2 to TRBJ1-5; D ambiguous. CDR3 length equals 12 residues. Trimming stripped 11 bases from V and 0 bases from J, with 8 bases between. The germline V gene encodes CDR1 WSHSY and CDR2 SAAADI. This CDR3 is CAGGNSNQPQHF. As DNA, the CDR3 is TGCGCCGGAGGGAATAGCAATCAGCCCCAGCATTTT.

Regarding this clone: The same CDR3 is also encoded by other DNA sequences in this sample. The CDR3 sequence: CASSLGESYEQYF. For the CDR3, the DNA is TGTGCCAGCAGCTTGGGGGAATCCTACGAGCAGTACTTC. The chain carries TRBV5-6 and TRBJ2-7, with D unclear. Germline V gives CDR1 SGHDT, CDR2 YYEEEE. V lost 0 bases, J lost 1 base, and 5 bases lay in between. The CDR3 length is 13 residues.

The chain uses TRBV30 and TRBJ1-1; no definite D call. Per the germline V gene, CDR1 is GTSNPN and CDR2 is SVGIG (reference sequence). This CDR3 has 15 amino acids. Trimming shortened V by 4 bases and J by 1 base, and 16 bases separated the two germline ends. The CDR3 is CAWTVREGWNTEAFF. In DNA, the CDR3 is TGTGCCTGGACCGTACGTGAGGGCTGGAACACTGAAGCTTTCTTT.

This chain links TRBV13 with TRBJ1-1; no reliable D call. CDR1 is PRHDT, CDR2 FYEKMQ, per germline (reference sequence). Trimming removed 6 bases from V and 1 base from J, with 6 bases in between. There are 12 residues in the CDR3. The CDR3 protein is CASREENTEAFF. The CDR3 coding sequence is TGTGCCAGCAGGGAGGAGAACACTGAAGCTTTCTTT.

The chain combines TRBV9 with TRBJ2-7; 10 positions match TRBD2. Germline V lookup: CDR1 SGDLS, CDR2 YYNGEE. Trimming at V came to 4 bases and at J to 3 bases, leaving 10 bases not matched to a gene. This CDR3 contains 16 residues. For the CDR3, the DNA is TGTGCCAGCAGCCCCTCCGGTAGCGGGGGGTTCTACGAGCAGTACTTC. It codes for CASSPSGSGGFYEQYF.

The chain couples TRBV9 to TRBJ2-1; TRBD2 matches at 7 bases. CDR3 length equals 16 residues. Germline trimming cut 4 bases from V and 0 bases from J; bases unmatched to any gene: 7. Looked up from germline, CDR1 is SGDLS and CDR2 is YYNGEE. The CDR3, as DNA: TGTGCCAGCAGCCCAATCGGGGGGAGCTCCTACAATGAGCAGTTCTTC. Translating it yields CASSPIGGSSYNEQFF.

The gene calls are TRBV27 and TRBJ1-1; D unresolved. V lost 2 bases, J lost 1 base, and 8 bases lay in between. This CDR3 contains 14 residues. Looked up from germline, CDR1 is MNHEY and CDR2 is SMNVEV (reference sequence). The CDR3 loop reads CASSLRPSNTEAFF. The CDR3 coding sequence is TGTGCCAGCAGTTTAAGGCCCTCGAACACTGAAGCTTTCTTT.

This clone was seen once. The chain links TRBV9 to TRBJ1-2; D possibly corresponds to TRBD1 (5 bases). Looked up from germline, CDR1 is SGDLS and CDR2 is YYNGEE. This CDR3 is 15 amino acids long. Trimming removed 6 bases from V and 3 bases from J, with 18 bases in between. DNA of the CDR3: TGTGCCAGCAAAGGGCCCAGGGAGGACTACTATGGCTACACCTTC. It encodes CASKGPREDYYGYTF. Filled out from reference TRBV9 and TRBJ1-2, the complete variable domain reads DSGVTQTPKHLITATGQRVTLRCSPRSGDLSVYWYQQSLDQGLQFLIQYYNGEERAKGNILERFSAQQFPDLHSELNLSSLELGDSALYFCASKGPREDYYGYTFGSGTRLTVV.

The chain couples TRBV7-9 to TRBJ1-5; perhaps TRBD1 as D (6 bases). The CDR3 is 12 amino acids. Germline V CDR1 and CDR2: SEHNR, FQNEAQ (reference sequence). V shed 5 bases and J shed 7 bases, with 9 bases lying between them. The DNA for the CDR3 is TGTGCCAGCAGCCAGGGGTCACAGCCCCAGCATTTT. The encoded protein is CASSQGSQPQHF.

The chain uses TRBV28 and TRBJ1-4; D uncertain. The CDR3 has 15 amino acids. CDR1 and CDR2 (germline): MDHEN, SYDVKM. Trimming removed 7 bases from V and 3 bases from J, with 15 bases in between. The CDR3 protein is CASTLLREANEKLFF. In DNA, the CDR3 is TGTGCCAGCACCCTTTTGCGGGAGGCTAATGAAAAACTGTTTTTT. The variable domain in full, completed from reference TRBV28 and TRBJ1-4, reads DVKVTQSSRYLVKRTGEKVFLECVQDMDHENMFWYRQDPGLGLRLIYFSYDVKMKEKGDIPEGYSVSREKKERFSLILESASTNQTSMYLCASTLLREANEKLFFGSGTQLSVL.

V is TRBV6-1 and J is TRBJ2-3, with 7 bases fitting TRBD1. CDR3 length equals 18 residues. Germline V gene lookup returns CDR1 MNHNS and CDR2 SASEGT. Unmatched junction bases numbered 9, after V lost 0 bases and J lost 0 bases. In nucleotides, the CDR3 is TGTGCCAGCAGTGAAGCAGGGGGCGAGGGATTCAGCACAGATACGCAGTATTTT. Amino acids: CASSEAGGEGFSTDTQYF.

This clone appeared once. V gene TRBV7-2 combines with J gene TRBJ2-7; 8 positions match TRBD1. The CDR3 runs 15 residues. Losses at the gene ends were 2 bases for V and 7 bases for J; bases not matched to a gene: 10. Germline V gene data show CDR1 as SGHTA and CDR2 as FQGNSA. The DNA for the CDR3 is TGTGCCAGCAGCTTATCTGGACAGGGTTTATTGGAGCAGTACTTC. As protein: CASSLSGQGLLEQYF.

CDR3 coding DNA: TGTGCCAGCACCAGTTTCGCCTACAATGAGCAGTTCTTC. Translation gives CASTSFAYNEQFF. The chain is built from TRBV27 and TRBJ2-1; no clear D. CDR3 size: 13 residues. The V gene lost 7 bases and the J gene lost 2 bases, with 9 bases spanning the gap. The germline gives CDR1 MNHEY, CDR2 SMNVEV (reference sequence).

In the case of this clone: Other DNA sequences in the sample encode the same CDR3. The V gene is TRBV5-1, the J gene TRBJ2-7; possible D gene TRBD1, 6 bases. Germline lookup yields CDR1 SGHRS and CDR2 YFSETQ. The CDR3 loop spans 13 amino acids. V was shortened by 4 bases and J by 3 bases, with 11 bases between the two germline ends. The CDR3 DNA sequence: TGCGCCAGCAGCAACCCGGACAGCTACGAGCAGTACTTC. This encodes CASSNPDSYEQYF.